Following are 23 T cell receptor beta chains from one sample sequenced in a study of cytomegalovirus exposure and HLA in healthy donors. Primers included in the PCR were 60 Vbeta and 13 Jbeta primers. The table came from immunoSEQ multiplex PCR; TCRdb's copy has only in-frame clones and leaves some out. The sample carries about 140,000 clones, 70% to 85% recorded once. The source material was PBMCs. Every receptor here comes from a man in his forties in good health and CMV-seronegative.

The sample holds a few counts of this clone. CDR3: CAWSVRTSLQETQYF. The CDR3 nucleotides read TGTGCCTGGAGTGTACGGACTAGCCTCCAAGAGACCCAGTACTTC. The genes are TRBV30 and TRBJ2-5, with 8 bases lining up with TRBD2. This CDR3 comprises 15 residues. Unmatched junction bases numbered 4, after V lost 0 bases and J lost 1 base. Germline loops: CDR1 GTSNPN, CDR2 SVGIG (reference sequence).

The V and J genes are TRBV29-1 and TRBJ2-3; TRBD2 matches at 10 bases. V shed 4 bases and J 5 bases; nucleotides not matched to a gene: 6. Germline CDR1 SQVTM, CDR2 ANQGSEA. The CDR3 consists of 14 residues. The CDR3 here is CSVGARLAGDTQYF. CDR3 bases: TGCAGCGTTGGGGCCCGACTAGCGGGAGATACGCAGTATTTT.

J is TRBJ2-1 and V is TRBV7-2; D is ambiguous. The germline V gene has CDR1 SGHTA and CDR2 FQGNSA. CDR3 length: 11 amino acids. Trimming stripped 2 bases from V and 12 bases from J, with 8 bases between. CDR3 sequence (DNA): TGTGCCAGCAGCTTAAGCGTCGGGCAGTTCTTC. It codes for CASSLSVGQFF.

This clone was counted only a few times. The chain recombines TRBV6-6 with TRBJ2-3; TRBD2 aligns across 8 bases. The germline V gene has CDR1 MNHNY and CDR2 SVGAGI (reference sequence). V lost 2 bases to trimming and J lost 4 bases; unmatched junction nucleotides: 8. The CDR3 loop spans 16 amino acids. CDR3 region: CASSYSREGFSDTQYF. In nucleotides, the CDR3 is TGTGCCAGCAGTTACAGCCGGGAGGGATTTTCAGATACGCAGTATTTT.

This sequence joins TRBV7-8 and TRBJ2-2; the match to TRBD2 covers 9 bases. CDR1 SGHVS and CDR2 FQNEAQ come from the germline V gene. The ends lost 4 bases at V and 2 bases at J; junction bases unmatched: 5. The CDR3 contains 16 residues. The CDR3 is CASSSLAGANTGELFF. The CDR3 nucleotides are TGTGCCAGCAGCTCCTTAGCGGGAGCCAACACCGGGGAGCTGTTTTTT.

In this sample, this clone turned up a few times. V gene TRBV6-6 combines with J gene TRBJ2-1; TRBD2 matches 8 bases. The germline gives CDR1 MNHNY, CDR2 SVGAGI (reference sequence). With 2 bases clipped from V and 7 bases from J, the junction kept 7 bases outside the gene matches. The CDR3 sequence is 15 residues long. The CDR3 protein is CASSYGQAGVNEQFF. Written as DNA, the CDR3 is TGTGCCAGCAGTTACGGGCAAGCGGGGGTTAATGAGCAGTTCTTC.

This clone was recorded only once. The chain has TRBV7-9 and TRBJ2-3, with 13 bases aligning to TRBD2. The germline gives CDR1 SEHNR, CDR2 FQNEAQ (reference sequence). The ends lost 5 bases at V and 4 bases at J; junction bases unmatched: 15. The CDR3 sequence is 19 residues long. CDR3 coding DNA: TGTGCCAGCAGCCAAGAACTTCGGACTAGCGGGAGCGTAGCAGATACGCAGTATTTT. This codes for CASSQELRTSGSVADTQYF.

V gene TRBV5-4 combines with J gene TRBJ2-3; D gene uncertain. The CDR3 is made up of 14 amino acids. The germline CDR1 and CDR2 sequences are SGHNT and YYREEE (reference sequence). Trimming removed 0 bases from V and 1 base from J, with 6 bases in between. The CDR3 DNA reads TGTGCCAGCAGCTTGGCGAGCGGCACAGATACGCAGTATTTT. Translating gives CASSLASGTDTQYF.

Remarks on this clone: A read error may account for a junction end that differs from germline. The chain carries TRBV27 and TRBJ2-7, with TRBD2 matching over 7 bases. Germline CDR1 reads MNHEY; CDR2 reads SMNVEV (reference sequence). The CDR3 is made up of 14 amino acids. The CDR3 bases are TGTGCCAGCGGTTTGGGGGGGACCCGCTACGAGCAGTACTTC. This encodes CASGLGGTRYEQYF.

This sequence joins TRBV5-1 and TRBJ1-5, with TRBD1 identical over 7 bases. Unmatched junction bases numbered 4, after V lost 1 base and J lost 6 bases. The V gene's germline CDR1 is SGHRS and CDR2 YFSETQ. The CDR3 extends over 14 amino acids. DNA for the CDR3: TGCGCCAGCAGCTTGACAGGGGCGGGTCAGCCCCAGCATTTT. This translates into CASSLTGAGQPQHF. Full variable domain (missing parts from reference TRBV5-1 and TRBJ1-5): KAGVTQTPRYLIKTRGQQVTLSCSPISGHRSVSWYQQTPGQGLQFLFEYFSETQRNKGNFPGRFSGRQFSNSRSEMNVSTLELGDSALYLCASSLTGAGQPQHFGDGTRLSIL.

This clone has just one count. The chain links TRBV5-3 to TRBJ1-6, with D unresolved. TRBV5-3 counts as an open reading frame of uncertain function. CDR3 length equals 12 residues. V shed 8 bases and J shed 14 bases, with 17 bases lying between them. The CDR3 here is CARHPHVTSLHF. The CDR3 bases are TGTGCCAGGCACCCCCACGTCACATCCCTCCACTTT.

This chain links TRBV15 with TRBJ1-2, with TRBD1 matching over 7 bases. This CDR3 spans 16 amino acids. Per the germline V gene, CDR1 is LNHNV and CDR2 is YYDKDF (reference sequence). The V and J ends lost 1 base and 6 bases, in that order; junction bases with no gene match: 11. The CDR3 protein is CATSRGGTVESDGYTF. The CDR3 nucleotides are TGTGCCACCAGCAGAGGGGGGACAGTAGAATCGGATGGCTACACCTTC.

This clone was observed a few times. V gene TRBV19 combines with J gene TRBJ2-1; the D gene is possibly TRBD1 (6 bases). This CDR3 has 13 residues. V lost 6 bases and J 9 bases, leaving 15 bases between the germline ends. Per germline, CDR1 LNHDA and CDR2 SQIVND (reference sequence). Here the CDR3 reads CASSPNRDAEQFF. The CDR3 DNA is TGTGCCAGTAGCCCCAACAGGGACGCTGAGCAGTTCTTC. The whole variable domain, remainder taken from reference TRBV19 and TRBJ2-1, is DGGITQSPKYLFRKEGQNVTLSCEQNLNHDAMYWYRQDPGQGLRLIYYSQIVNDFQKGDIAEGYSVSREKKESFPLTVTSAQKNPTAFYLCASSPNRDAEQFFGPGTRLTVL.

This chain links TRBV9 with TRBJ2-3; 7 nucleotides match TRBD2. This CDR3 is built from 15 residues. CDR1 is SGDLS, CDR2 YYNGEE, per germline. Trimming removed 4 bases from V and 4 bases from J; junction bases left unmatched: 9. CDR3: CASSPGLDPPDTQYF. The CDR3 DNA sequence: TGTGCCAGCAGCCCTGGACTAGACCCCCCAGATACGCAGTATTTT.

This clone was detected a few times. V is TRBV30 and J is TRBJ1-2, with 8 nucleotides matching TRBD1. The CDR3 loop spans 13 amino acids. V gave up 8 bases and J gave up 1 base; unmatched junction bases: 6. Looked up from germline, CDR1 is GTSNPN and CDR2 is SVGIG (reference sequence). CDR3 in DNA: TGTGCCGCAAACAGGGGGTTTAACTATGGCTACACCTTC. Its protein product is CAANRGFNYGYTF.

The rearrangement joins TRBV18 to TRBJ2-7, with unresolved D. The CDR3 runs to 14 residues. The V end lost 4 bases, the J end lost 2 bases, and 12 bases lay between the germline ends. Germline V CDR1 and CDR2: KGHSH, LQKENI. The CDR3: CASSRDTQPYEQYF. The DNA of the CDR3 is TGTGCCAGCTCACGAGATACTCAACCCTACGAGCAGTACTTC.

The chain combines TRBV18 with TRBJ2-7, with 10 positions matching TRBD1. Trimming cost V 3 bases and J 3 bases; bases outside gene matches: 5. The CDR3 spans 15 residues. In germline, CDR1 is KGHSH, CDR2 LQKENI. This CDR3 is CASSPPGTGVYEQYF. DNA of the CDR3: TGTGCCAGCTCACCCCCCGGGACAGGGGTCTACGAGCAGTACTTC.

The CDR3 is CASSQLERGSENIQYF. For the CDR3, the DNA is TGTGCCAGCAGCCAACTGGAGCGGGGATCAGAAAACATTCAGTACTTC. The chain joins TRBV4-2 to TRBJ2-4; 7 bases match TRBD2. This CDR3 has 16 amino acids. Per the germline V gene, CDR1 is LGHNA and CDR2 is YNFKEQ. V was pared by 2 bases and J by 5 bases, with 9 bases of the junction left unmatched.

This clone was found a few times. This chain connects TRBV27 to TRBJ2-2; TRBD2 might be the D (5 bases). This CDR3 comprises 13 residues. In germline, CDR1 is MNHEY, CDR2 SMNVEV (reference sequence). V dropped 10 bases and J dropped 7 bases, with 16 bases sitting between them. CDR3 DNA: TGTGCCACCAAGGTGGACTTAGGCGGGGAGCTGTTTTTT. The encoded protein is CATKVDLGGELFF.

The sample holds a few counts of this clone. This chain uses TRBV4-1 with TRBJ2-2; TRBD2 matches 10 bases. This CDR3 contains 14 residues. The germline CDR1 and CDR2 sequences are MGHRA and YSYEKL. Trimming cost V 4 bases and J 6 bases; bases outside gene matches: 2. The CDR3 loop is CASSPLAGAGELFF. CDR3 nucleotides: TGCGCCAGCAGCCCCCTAGCGGGAGCCGGGGAGCTGTTTTTT.

The rearrangement links TRBV7-3 to TRBJ2-6, with D uncertain. Between the trimmed V and J ends, which lost 1 base and 4 bases, there was a span of 8 bases. The CDR3 is made up of 15 amino acids. Germline CDR1 is SGHTA and CDR2 is FQGTGA. CDR3 loop: CASSLNSRGANVLTF. The CDR3 region has the DNA TGTGCCAGCAGCTTAAACAGTCGCGGGGCCAACGTCCTGACTTTC.

Comments on this clone: The sample holds other DNA sequences that translate to the same CDR3. CDR3 DNA sequence: TGCAGCGTGAGACAGCCCCTTAAAGAGACCCAGTACTTC. This sequence encodes CSVRQPLKETQYF. V usage is TRBV29-1 and J usage is TRBJ2-5; perhaps TRBD1 as D (5 bases). The CDR3 totals 13 residues. Between the trimmed V and J ends, which lost 6 bases and 3 bases, there was a span of 14 bases. Germline V lookup: CDR1 SQVTM, CDR2 ANQGSEA.

The chain is built from TRBV6-6 and TRBJ2-7; perhaps TRBD1 as D (6 bases). The germline V gene has CDR1 MNHNY and CDR2 SVGAGI (reference sequence). The V end was cut by 2 bases, the J end by 0 bases, with 11 bases between. CDR3 size: 15 residues. CDR3 sequence reads: CASSYMIGGSYEQYF. The DNA of the CDR3 is TGTGCCAGCAGTTACATGATAGGGGGCTCCTACGAGCAGTACTTC.